One T cell receptor beta chain is described in this entry. The antigen is undetermined. The germline V gene encodes CDR1 SGHTA and CDR2 FQGNSA. V lost 5 bases and J lost 3; bases outside the gene matches: 13. The CDR3 length is 17 residues. Together with a sample-barcoded 5' primer, a J-beta primer mix was included in a second PCR lasting about 7 to 11 cycles. TCRdb analysed the 5' RACE reads with MiXCR anew, one entry per CDR3 protein. The repertoire holds about 570,000 distinct CDR3 sequences, with 27% as singletons. Donors ranged from about 6 to 90 years old and were healthy Caucasians in Russia. Isolation of PBMCs gave at least 6 million cells per sample. Samples each yielded at least 5 micrograms of total RNA. This specimen comes from a study of blood T cells in healthy people across ages. Overall study findings and caveats: A greater number of naive CD4+ cells and higher diversity distinguished long-lived donors from aged donors.

The specimen was blood. The rearrangement joins TRBV7-2 to TRBJ2-3; 8 bases fit TRBD2. The source is an older woman in good health. In DNA form, the CDR3 reads TGTGCCAGCAGCCAGAAGGGGCGGGGGGCACGGACAGATACGCAGTATTTT. Residues: CASSQKGRGARTDTQYF.